The T cell receptor beta chain under discussion was sequenced for a study of beta chain features in type 1 diabetes. The wider study: Researchers looked at fewer than 120,000,000 sorted cells across all samples. Overall study findings and caveats: Lower insertion and higher deletion counts appeared at VDJ junctions in type 1 diabetes patients.

This CDR3 has 14 residues. Trimming pared 2 bases from V and 0 bases from J, leaving 5 bases between. From germline, CDR1 is SGHRS and CDR2 YFSETQ. A word on this clone: Antigen specificity is unknown.

The authors reverse transcribed all of the isolated RNA, so sequencing captured expressed TCRB transcripts. Using immunoSEQ multiplex PCR, the repertoire was profiled, and TCRdb retains in-frame clones only, with some absent. This sample yields about 40,000 clones, of which approximately 49% are seen a single time; 0.65% to 0.9% belongs to the top ten. The chain uses TRBV5-1 and TRBJ2-2; D gene unclear. The TCR originated in a woman aged 18 to 35 in good health. The sequenced sample consisted of central memory CD4+ T cells from blood. CDR3 DNA sequence: TGCGCCAGCAGCTTACAGTCGAACACCGGGGAGCTGTTTTTT. It is translated as CASSLQSNTGELFF. Drawing the rest from reference TRBV5-1 and TRBJ2-2, the complete variable domain is KAGVTQTPRYLIKTRGQQVTLSCSPISGHRSVSWYQQTPGQGLQFLFEYFSETQRNKGNFPGRFSGRQFSNSRSEMNVSTLELGDSALYLCASSLQSNTGELFFGEGSRLTVL.